This T cell receptor (beta chain) was profiled in a study of cytomegalovirus exposure and HLA in healthy donors. General study points: In vitro confirmation showed a few CMV-associated chains to be CMV antigen specific.

TCRdb's table, derived via immunoSEQ multiplex PCR, lists solely in-frame clones and lacks some. The profile shows tens of thousands of clones, under 95% of them singletons. This clone was detected a few times. Its antigen is currently unknown. The sequence was collected from a man younger than 45 in good health and CMV-seronegative. The sample comprised PBMCs.

CDR3 region: CASIRGGLYTF. DNA of the CDR3: TGTGCCAGCATAAGGGGGGGACTTTACACCTTC. The chain couples TRBV6-5 to TRBJ1-2, with TRBD1 as a possible D gene (6 bases). V was cut by 7 bases and J by 11 bases, with 14 bases left in between. The CDR3 is made up of 11 amino acids. Germline V gives CDR1 MNHEY, CDR2 SVGAGI.